The 24 T cell receptor beta chains given below trace back to one sample, sequenced in a study of cytomegalovirus exposure and HLA in healthy donors. Researchers ran the PCR with 60 Vbeta and 13 Jbeta primers. Repertoires were generated with immunoSEQ multiplex PCR, while TCRdb's copy carries only in-frame clones and drops some. Seen here are around 85,000 clones, around 70% observed once, and the top ten hold more than 20%. Sequencing was performed on PBMCs. The source of these receptors is a man aged 25 to 40 in good health and CMV-seropositive.

This chain uses TRBV10-3 with TRBJ1-2; D unresolved. V lost 2 bases and J lost 6, with 10 bases in between. Germline V lookup: CDR1 ENHRY, CDR2 SYGVKD. This CDR3 comprises 13 residues. For the CDR3, the DNA is TGTGCCATCAGTGAGACAGAGGGCCATGGCTACACCTTC. Translating gives CAISETEGHGYTF.

The chain carries TRBV4-1 and TRBJ2-3, with D perhaps TRBD1 (5 bases). Trimming pared 1 base from V and 2 bases from J, leaving 7 bases between. The CDR3 extends over 14 amino acids. In germline, CDR1 is MGHRA, CDR2 YSYEKL. In nucleotides, the CDR3 is TGCGCCAGCAGCCAAGGTGGGGCCACAGATACGCAGTATTTT. Its translation: CASSQGGATDTQYF.

This sequence joins TRBV7-9 and TRBJ1-1; 8 bases line up with TRBD1. Germline lookup yields CDR1 SEHNR and CDR2 FQNEAQ (reference sequence). The trim removed 2 bases at V and 4 bases at J, leaving 0 bases unmatched. CDR3 size: 13 residues. The CDR3 protein is CASSLQGATEAFF. In DNA, the CDR3 is TGTGCCAGCAGCTTACAGGGGGCCACTGAAGCTTTCTTT.

The chain combines TRBV14 with TRBJ1-1, with 8 bases identical to TRBD1. This CDR3 contains 16 residues. The germline CDR1 and CDR2 sequences are SGHDN and FVKESK. With 4 bases clipped from V and 1 base from J, the junction kept 8 bases outside the gene matches. The CDR3 protein is CASSLGQGTPNTEAFF. The CDR3 DNA sequence: TGTGCCAGCAGCCTTGGACAGGGTACTCCGAACACTGAAGCTTTCTTT.

The chain uses TRBV6-1 and TRBJ1-6, with D perhaps TRBD1 (6 bases). The CDR3 contains 12 residues. Trimming took off 7 bases at V and 14 bases at J, with 15 bases between the two ends. Germline values: CDR1 MNHNS, CDR2 SASEGT. The CDR3 protein is CASTEGVASLHF. The CDR3 bases are TGTGCCAGCACCGAGGGGGTGGCGTCCCTCCACTTT.

This clone was counted between two and nine times. The J gene is TRBJ1-3, the V gene TRBV28, with TRBD1 identical over 7 bases. Germline V gene data show CDR1 as MDHEN and CDR2 as SYDVKM. The CDR3 spans 16 residues. After removal of 4 bases from V and 0 bases from J, the junction contained 6 bases not matched to a gene. The CDR3, as DNA: TGTGCCAGCAGTTACGGACAGGCGTACTCTGGAAACACCATATATTTT. Encoded protein: CASSYGQAYSGNTIYF.

J is TRBJ2-3 and V is TRBV5-6; 12 nucleotides align to TRBD1. Trimming removed 4 bases from V and 4 bases from J; junction bases left unmatched: 4. Germline V gene sequence: CDR1 SGHDT, CDR2 YYEEEE. There are 15 residues in the CDR3. CDR3 sequence: CASSAGTGGADTQYF. DNA for the CDR3: TGTGCCAGCAGCGCCGGGACAGGGGGCGCAGATACGCAGTATTTT. The whole variable domain, remainder taken from reference TRBV5-6 and TRBJ2-3, is DAGVTQSPTHLIKTRGQQVTLRCSPKSGHDTVSWYQQALGQGPQFIFQYYEEEERQRGNFPDRFSGHQFPNYSSELNVNALLLGDSALYLCASSAGTGGADTQYFGPGTRLTVL.

This chain uses TRBV28 with TRBJ2-1, with 9 bases matching TRBD1. Losses at the gene ends were 3 bases for V and 3 bases for J; bases not matched to a gene: 6. The CDR3 runs to 16 residues. Germline CDR1 is MDHEN and CDR2 is SYDVKM. CDR3 sequence (DNA): TGTGCCAGCAGTTTTACCGGGACAGGGAGCTACAATGAGCAGTTCTTC. It yields the protein CASSFTGTGSYNEQFF.

The chain couples TRBV2 to TRBJ2-7; D gene uncertain. The V end was cut by 3 bases, the J end by 5 bases, with 8 bases between. The germline CDR1 and CDR2 sequences are SNHLY and FYNNEI. The CDR3 runs 12 residues. CDR3: CASSEALHEQYF. In DNA, the CDR3 is TGTGCCAGCAGTGAGGCCCTCCACGAGCAGTACTTC.

This clone was counted once. Other DNA sequences within the sample encode an identical CDR3. The CDR3 DNA reads TGTGCCAGCAGCTTCGGGACAGTAGGCAATCAGCCCCAGCATTTT. Residues: CASSFGTVGNQPQHF. The chain links TRBV7-9 to TRBJ1-5, with 7 positions matching TRBD1. Germline trimming cut 3 bases from V and 2 bases from J; bases unmatched to any gene: 4. The germline CDR1 and CDR2 sequences are SEHNR and FQNEAQ (reference sequence). The CDR3 has 15 residues. The full variable domain, rest sourced from reference TRBV7-9 and TRBJ1-5, is DTGVSQNPRHKITKRGQNVTFRCDPISEHNRLYWYRQTLGQGPEFLTYFQNEAQLEKSRLLSDRFSAERPKGSFSTLEIQRTEQGDSAMYLCASSFGTVGNQPQHFGDGTRLSIL.

J is TRBJ2-2 and V is TRBV5-6, with D possibly matching TRBD1 (6 bases). Germline CDR1 and CDR2: SGHDT and YYEEEE. The germline V and J ends were trimmed by 6 bases and 5 bases, with 14 bases remaining between them. This CDR3 is 14 amino acids long. CDR3 residues: CASMTGRGTGELFF. In DNA form, the CDR3 reads TGTGCCAGCATGACAGGTCGCGGGACCGGGGAGCTGTTTTTT. The variable domain in full, completed from reference TRBV5-6 and TRBJ2-2, reads DAGVTQSPTHLIKTRGQQVTLRCSPKSGHDTVSWYQQALGQGPQFIFQYYEEEERQRGNFPDRFSGHQFPNYSSELNVNALLLGDSALYLCASMTGRGTGELFFGEGSRLTVL.

This rearrangement joins TRBV6-5 to TRBJ2-1; 9 nucleotides agree with TRBD1. Trimming took 5 bases from V and 6 from J; bases not matched to a gene: 5. The CDR3 sequence is 14 residues long. Per the germline V gene, CDR1 is MNHEY and CDR2 is SVGAGI. Here the CDR3 reads CASSHPGQGNEQFF. In nucleotides, the CDR3 is TGTGCCAGCAGTCATCCGGGACAGGGCAATGAGCAGTTCTTC.

This clone was seen only a few times. In DNA form, the CDR3 reads TGCGCCAGCAGCCAAGGAGGAGGTCAGCCCCAGCATTTT. It translates to CASSQGGGQPQHF. The gene calls are TRBV4-3 and TRBJ1-5; no clear D. The CDR3 length is 13 residues. Looked up from germline, CDR1 is LGHNA and CDR2 is YSLEER. The V gene lost 1 base and the J gene lost 6 bases, with 7 bases spanning the gap.

V usage is TRBV9 and J usage is TRBJ1-3; TRBD1 is a possible D gene (5 bases). The germline V and J ends were trimmed by 3 bases and 3 bases, with 16 bases remaining between them. Germline lookup yields CDR1 SGDLS and CDR2 YYNGEE. The CDR3 extends over 16 amino acids. In DNA, the CDR3 is TGTGCCAGCAGCGCCTGGGCAGGGTCTTTTGGAAACACCATATATTTT. This codes for CASSAWAGSFGNTIYF.

This chain connects TRBV19 to TRBJ1-1; tentatively, D is TRBD1 (6 bases). CDR3 length: 15 amino acids. Germline assignment: CDR1 LNHDA and CDR2 SQIVND (reference sequence). Trimming removed 2 bases at V and 2 bases at J, with 12 bases between. The CDR3 sequence: CASSISGDRNTEAFF. In DNA form, the CDR3 reads TGTGCCAGTAGTATATCAGGGGATCGAAACACTGAAGCTTTCTTT.

This clone was counted a few times. The rearrangement joins TRBV18 to TRBJ1-5; 7 nucleotides agree with TRBD1. The trim removed 3 bases at V and 5 bases at J, leaving 7 bases unmatched. The CDR3 contains 15 residues. The germline gives CDR1 KGHSH, CDR2 LQKENI. CDR3 DNA sequence: TGTGCCAGCTCACCCTTGACAGGGCGAGATCAGCCCCAGCATTTT. It specifies CASSPLTGRDQPQHF.

This sequence joins TRBV9 and TRBJ2-5; tentatively, D is TRBD2 (5 bases). The germline V gene encodes CDR1 SGDLS and CDR2 YYNGEE. The V gene lost 4 bases and the J gene lost 0 bases, with 16 bases spanning the gap. The CDR3 sequence is 16 residues long. CDR3 region: CASSSANTDYQETQYF. The CDR3 DNA is TGTGCCAGCAGCAGCGCAAATACGGACTACCAAGAGACCCAGTACTTC.

The chain couples TRBV5-6 to TRBJ2-1; TRBD1 agrees at 9 bases. The CDR3 is 16 residues long. Trimming took 0 bases from V and 7 from J; bases not matched to a gene: 8. CDR1 and CDR2 from the germline V gene are SGHDT and YYEEEE. The CDR3 DNA follows: TGTGCCAGCAGCTTGGGTGGACAGGGGAAAGTGAATGAGCAGTTCTTC. Protein: CASSLGGQGKVNEQFF.

The J gene is TRBJ1-2, the V gene TRBV29-1, with 10 bases matching TRBD1. The CDR3 contains 13 residues. The germline gives CDR1 SQVTM, CDR2 ANQGSEA. V lost 3 bases to trimming and J lost 8 bases; unmatched junction nucleotides: 6. The CDR3 reads CSVDRTGGAGYTF. In nucleotides, the CDR3 is TGCAGCGTTGACCGGACAGGGGGTGCAGGCTACACCTTC.

J is TRBJ2-7 and V is TRBV5-4; unclear D gene. The CDR3 extends over 12 amino acids. Trimming stripped 3 bases from V and 5 bases from J, with 9 bases between. CDR1 is SGHNT and CDR2 is YYREEE in the germline V gene (reference sequence). CDR3: CASSWRPDEQYF. CDR3 DNA: TGTGCCAGCAGCTGGCGGCCGGACGAGCAGTACTTC.

The rearrangement joins TRBV7-9 to TRBJ2-7; 12 bases agree with TRBD2. From germline, CDR1 is SEHNR and CDR2 FQNEAQ (reference sequence). V lost 3 bases and J lost 4; bases outside the gene matches: 4. The CDR3 has 15 residues. The CDR3 DNA sequence: TGTGCCAGCAGCTTCGGACTAGCGGGACTGTACGAGCAGTACTTC. This gives the protein CASSFGLAGLYEQYF.

This clone was observed once. The chain couples TRBV11-2 to TRBJ1-1; 7 bases fit TRBD1. Per germline, CDR1 SGHAT and CDR2 FQNNGV. Trimming removed 5 bases from V and 3 bases from J; junction bases left unmatched: 3. The CDR3 loop spans 13 amino acids. CDR3 bases: TGTGCCAGCAGCCCGACAGGGTACACTGAAGCTTTCTTT. Residues: CASSPTGYTEAFF.

The rearrangement links TRBV4-1 to TRBJ1-2, with 7 bases fitting TRBD1. V lost 2 bases, J lost 2 bases, and 2 bases stayed unmatched. CDR1 and CDR2 from the germline V gene are MGHRA and YSYEKL. The CDR3 runs 14 residues. CDR3 sequence (DNA): TGCGCCAGCAGCCAACCGGGACAGAACTATGGCTACACCTTC. Translation: CASSQPGQNYGYTF.

This chain connects TRBV23-1 to TRBJ1-6; 8 nucleotides align to TRBD1. TRBV23-1 is an ORF for which the function is uncertain. The V segment lost 6 bases and the J segment 12 bases; nucleotides outside the gene matches: 1. This CDR3 contains 11 residues. CDR3: CASSTGGPLHF. CDR3 DNA: TGCGCCAGCAGCACAGGGGGACCCCTCCACTTT.